One and the same sample provided the 16 T cell receptor beta chains below, sequenced in a study of cytomegalovirus exposure and HLA in healthy donors. PCR used 60 Vbeta primers and 13 Jbeta primers. Clones were sequenced by immunoSEQ multiplex PCR, and TCRdb holds only the in-frame ones, with some missing. The data contain 100,000 to 150,000 clones, roughly three fifths of them singletons. The specimen sequenced was PBMCs. The receptors were sampled from a man younger than 35 in good health and CMV-seronegative.

The chain is built from TRBV10-3 and TRBJ2-2, with a possible D match to TRBD1 (6 bases). V dropped 11 bases and J dropped 6 bases, with 25 bases sitting between them. The CDR3 has 16 residues. Germline CDR1 reads ENHRY; CDR2 reads SYGVKD. The CDR3 loop is CAPRQDYRVIAGELFF. The CDR3 region has the DNA TGTGCCCCCAGACAGGATTACAGGGTAATCGCCGGGGAGCTGTTTTTT.

To note about this clone: In the same sample, other DNA sequences code for this CDR3. The chain links TRBV18 to TRBJ2-3; D uncertain. In germline, CDR1 is KGHSH, CDR2 LQKENI. CDR3 length: 12 amino acids. The germline V and J ends were trimmed by 1 base and 6 bases, with 5 bases remaining between them. As DNA, the CDR3 is TGTGCCAGCTCACCACTTTCTGATACGCAGTATTTT. This gives the protein CASSPLSDTQYF.

This sequence joins TRBV30 and TRBJ1-5, with 7 nucleotides matching TRBD1. The CDR3 consists of 15 residues. Germline CDR1 and CDR2: GTSNPN and SVGIG (reference sequence). V shed 3 bases and J 8 bases; nucleotides not matched to a gene: 13. The CDR3 here is CAWSSPGQSIKPQHF. Written as DNA, the CDR3 is TGTGCCTGGAGCAGCCCGGGACAGAGTATCAAGCCCCAGCATTTT.

The chain carries TRBV19 and TRBJ2-5; TRBD1 matches at 8 bases. The CDR3 sequence is 12 residues long. CDR1 and CDR2 (germline): LNHDA, SQIVND (reference sequence). V trimming: 6 bases; J trimming: 6 bases; junction bases outside the gene matches: 3. For the CDR3, the DNA is TGTGCCAGTAGAGACAGGGGAAAGACCCAGTACTTC. Translated, it gives CASRDRGKTQYF.

This clone occurred a few times. The V gene is TRBV15, the J gene TRBJ2-7; D remains ambiguous. Germline V lookup: CDR1 LNHNV, CDR2 YYDKDF (reference sequence). Trimming left V 1 base short and J 3 bases short, with 7 bases between. The CDR3 has 13 amino acids. The CDR3 DNA reads TGTGCCACCAGCAGAGGAGTCTTCTACGAGCAGTACTTC. Translation: CATSRGVFYEQYF.

The chain couples TRBV10-2 to TRBJ1-3, with D possibly being TRBD1 (5 bases). The CDR3 is 14 amino acids. The V and J ends lost 3 bases and 4 bases respectively, with 10 bases between them. Looked up from germline, CDR1 is WSHSY and CDR2 is SAAADI. The CDR3 protein is CASSDTTVGNTIYF. CDR3 nucleotides: TGCGCCAGCAGTGATACGACAGTAGGAAACACCATATATTTT.

This chain uses TRBV7-6 with TRBJ2-7, with 8 bases matching TRBD1. The germline CDR1 and CDR2 sequences are SGHVS and FNYEAQ. The CDR3 contains 14 residues. The V segment lost 1 base and the J segment 6 bases; nucleotides outside the gene matches: 5. The CDR3 is CASSLGQGAGEQYF. The CDR3 DNA follows: TGTGCCAGCAGCTTAGGCCAGGGGGCTGGCGAGCAGTACTTC.

The chain is built from TRBV7-2 and TRBJ1-5; D unclear. Germline V gives CDR1 SGHTA, CDR2 FQGNSA. The V end was cut by 5 bases, the J end by 5 bases, with 19 bases between. CDR3 length: 16 amino acids. CDR3 loop: CASSPNSGGTHQPQHF. The DNA for the CDR3 is TGTGCCAGCAGCCCTAACAGTGGTGGCACCCATCAGCCCCAGCATTTT.

A few counts support this clone. The chain combines TRBV4-1 with TRBJ1-5; 9 bases agree with TRBD1. J lost 4 bases, V lost 1 base, and 2 bases had no gene match. CDR1 and CDR2 from the germline V gene are MGHRA and YSYEKL. The CDR3 is made up of 15 amino acids. CDR3 sequence: CASSQGGTGNQPQHF. In DNA, the CDR3 is TGCGCCAGCAGCCAAGGTGGGACAGGGAATCAGCCCCAGCATTTT.

The chain links TRBV5-1 to TRBJ2-3, with TRBD2 identical over 14 bases. Germline CDR1 is SGHRS and CDR2 is YFSETQ. The J segment lost 0 bases and the V segment lost 4 bases, leaving 13 bases of the junction unmatched. This CDR3 has 20 amino acids. This CDR3 is CASSMTSGGVSRASTDTQYF. The CDR3 region has the DNA TGCGCCAGCAGCATGACTAGCGGGGGGGTATCGAGAGCTAGCACAGATACGCAGTATTTT.

The V and J genes are TRBV27 and TRBJ2-5, with 7 bases lining up with TRBD2. The CDR3 sequence is 13 residues long. The V gene's germline CDR1 is MNHEY and CDR2 SMNVEV (reference sequence). V was clipped by 8 bases and J by 5 bases; unmatched bases: 8. The CDR3 sequence is CASSGLVGETQYF. The CDR3 coding sequence is TGTGCCAGCTCCGGACTAGTAGGCGAGACCCAGTACTTC.

The chain recombines TRBV5-4 with TRBJ2-3; the match to TRBD1 covers 8 bases. The junction had 19 bases not matched to a gene; V was cut back by 4 bases and J by 0 bases. Germline V gene data show CDR1 as SGHNT and CDR2 as YYREEE (reference sequence). The CDR3 totals 20 residues. The CDR3 protein is CASSKGTGGLAESSTDTQYF. DNA for the CDR3: TGTGCCAGCAGCAAAGGGACAGGAGGATTAGCGGAGTCTAGCACAGATACGCAGTATTTT.

In its sample, this clone was seen a few times. The rearrangement links TRBV15 to TRBJ1-5; TRBD1 matches at 10 bases. CDR1 is LNHNV, CDR2 YYDKDF, per germline (reference sequence). V was clipped by 2 bases and J by 4 bases; unmatched bases: 2. The CDR3 loop spans 15 amino acids. The CDR3 coding sequence is TGTGCCACCAGCAGACGGGACAGGGGAAATCAGCCCCAGCATTTT. It encodes CATSRRDRGNQPQHF.

This clone was counted a few times. This sequence joins TRBV21-1 and TRBJ2-1; TRBD2 is the table's D call, not checked against the DNA. TRBV21-1 is tagged as a pseudogene. CDR3 length equals 16 residues. The CDR3: CASSKLLAVFSDEQFF. The CDR3 coding sequence is TGTGCCAGCAGCAAACTACTAGCCGTCTTTTCAGATGAGCAGTTCTTC.

The rearrangement uses TRBV7-9 and TRBJ2-3; 12 positions agree with TRBD2. Per germline, CDR1 SEHNR and CDR2 FQNEAQ (reference sequence). The CDR3 covers 18 residues. V gave up 4 bases and J gave up 2 bases; unmatched junction bases: 10. CDR3 protein: CASSSPRLAGASTDTQYF. The DNA of the CDR3 is TGTGCCAGCAGCTCCCCTCGACTAGCGGGAGCCTCCACAGATACGCAGTATTTT.

V gene TRBV7-9 combines with J gene TRBJ2-7, with D possibly matching TRBD1 (6 bases). The V end was cut by 5 bases, the J end by 6 bases, with 17 bases between. CDR3 length: 14 residues. Germline V gene data show CDR1 as SEHNR and CDR2 as FQNEAQ (reference sequence). The CDR3 protein is CASSRRDTPIEQYF. The CDR3 DNA follows: TGTGCCAGCAGCCGACGGGACACGCCGATCGAGCAGTACTTC. Supplemented by reference TRBV7-9 and TRBJ2-7, the full variable domain reads DTGVSQNPRHKITKRGQNVTFRCDPISEHNRLYWYRQTLGQGPEFLTYFQNEAQLEKSRLLSDRFSAERPKGSFSTLEIQRTEQGDSAMYLCASSRRDTPIEQYFGPGTRLTVT.